This T cell receptor beta chain was captured by sequencing in a study of vaccination and CD4 T cells after COVID-19 (dated by TCRdb to about 2022). For the wider study: Convalescent patients had a positive SARS-CoV-2 result on nasal swab PCR, and of these patients, several had mild disease and one had severe disease. Culture stimuli were overlapping spike peptide pools from SARS-CoV-2 and from the common cold coronaviruses HCoV-NL63, HCoV-OC43 and HCoV-229E. Post-COVID blood samples were collected from convalescent patients a median of approximately 100 days after diagnosis, with a range of about 30 to 161 days. Participants received two doses of either the Pfizer-BioNTech BNT162b2 vaccine (n=8) or the Moderna mRNA-1273 vaccine (n=2). Post-vaccine blood samples were taken a median of 72 days after the second vaccine dose, with a range of roughly 13 to 250 days. In ten to eleven COVID-19 convalescent patients and several infection-naive healthy vaccine recipients, the spike-specific CD4+ TCR repertoire before mRNA vaccination was compared with the repertoire after mRNA vaccination. The convalescent cohort comprised six males and four females, including two Hispanic individuals, seven Caucasians, two Asians and one multiracial person. In control cultures, a CEFX viral epitope pool was used as positive control, an HIV-1 Nef peptide pool was used as negative control, or no peptide was added.

The library was obtained by PCR. TCR sequencing of DNA from cultured CD4+ T cells used the Oncomine TCR Beta short-read assay at the Johns Hopkins FTIC core. The QIAamp micro DNA kit was used to extract genomic DNA from the cultured CD4+ T cells. Oncomine TCR Beta libraries from cultured CD4+ T cells were pooled using unique dual indexes and sequenced on an Illumina iSeq 100. The paper's data handling went like this. Non-productive sequences were filtered out, and CDR3s that did not start with C, did not end with F or W, or were shorter than 7 amino acids were discarded. The MANAFEST web application was used to identify antigen-specific clonotypes by comparing peptide-stimulated wells against reference wells and other culture wells. Positive clones required FDR below 0.05, an odds ratio above 5, and productive frequency above 0.1% in at least two of three replicate wells. Cross-reactive clonotypes were defined as significantly expanded in both SARS-CoV-2 spike wells and at least one common cold coronavirus spike condition. CDR3 homology was assessed with Levenshtein distances (stringdist) and unrooted phylogenetic trees (ape) in R version 3.6.1. Through fastp at Q25 and MiXCR, TCRdb rebuilt clones from the public reads, retaining in-frame beta chains. CDR3 protein sequences are deduplicated, and each keeps its most common genes and DNA. TCRdb, not the authors, supplied the V and J calls. Within this sample are about 20,000 distinct CDR3 sequences, with about 45% of them counted one time only. The ten largest make up 13% of the sample.

What the study reported, not specific to this receptor: The study included relatively few convalescent patients and did not analyze early timepoints after natural infection. Of the vaccine-specific clones found in convalescent patients, nearly all (304 of 307) were mono-reactive for SARS-CoV-2 spike instead of being cross-reactive with common cold coronaviruses. In convalescent patients, a median approximately 90% of post-vaccine SARS-CoV-2-reactive clones were detected only after vaccination, suggesting vaccine-specific priming. An increase in the median number of SARS-CoV-2-reactive clonotypes from some 20 after infection to about 39 after vaccination was observed, but the change was not found to be significant.

From its cysteine to its phenylalanine, the CDR3 spans 16 amino acids. The entry retains the CDR3 DNA only, 48 bases that are in frame from base 1. The germline V gene encodes CDR1 DFQATT and CDR2 SNEGSKA (reference sequence). V is pruned by 0 bases and J by 4 bases, leaving 8 bases of the junction without a gene match. Turning to this clonotype: Its antigen is still unknown. The sample holds no much larger clone one base away, and base qualities are not on file.

The treatment or condition label here, explained by the study, means: roughly 11-day PBMC culture with coronavirus spike peptide pools or control peptides (ViraFEST assay). The ViraFEST assay, used in the study, expanded antigen-specific T cells with peptide pools and then identified the expanded clonotypes through TCR sequencing. The positive SARS-CoV-2 PCR tests of the convalescent patients were dated from March to December 2020, before the Alpha, Beta and Delta variants emerged in the United States. About 2 million PBMCs per well were cultured in IMDM with approximately 5% human AB serum and roughly 10 IU/ml IL-2, plus 10 ug/ml peptide pools. Half of the culture medium was replaced with fresh IL-2-containing medium on days 3 and 7. After around 10 days of culture, CD4+ T cells were isolated by negative selection using the EasySep CD4+ T cell isolation kit. PBMCs were separated from whole blood using Ficoll-Paque Plus gradient centrifugation and then either used fresh or cryopreserved at -140C. In general, triplicate wells were set up for every culture condition.

The source is a human donor with COVID-19. The sequencing sample was made of cultured CD4+ T cells from blood. Recombination linked TRBV20-1 to TRBJ1-5, and TRBD1 aligns with 8 junction nucleotides. The CDR3 is CSARDWPQGANQPQHF. Read as DNA, the sequence is TGCAGTGCTAGAGATTGGCCTCAGGGGGCAAATCAGCCCCAGCATTTT.